One and the same sample provided the 9 T cell receptor beta chains below, sequenced in a study of Graves' ophthalmopathy and Graves' hyperthyroidism. Researchers took RNA transcripts and amplified TCR beta CDR3 regions from them. RT-PCR with HTBI primers came first, then second-round multiplex PCR. TCRdb recomputed calls from the multiplex PCR reads with MiXCR, one row per CDR3 protein. The sample contains 170,000 or so distinct CDR3 sequences, 30% to 45% of which appear only once. Material for sequencing was peripheral blood. The receptor set was obtained from a woman between 35 and 50 years old with Graves' ophthalmopathy.

This clonotype appeared many times. The CDR3 DNA reads as TGTGCCAGCAGTTACTTCCGACCGTCGGGAAACATTCAGTACTTC. Amino acids: CASSYFRPSGNIQYF. The chain couples TRBV28 to TRBJ2-4; D uncertain. Trimming removed 4 bases from V and 6 bases from J, with 16 bases in between. CDR3 length: 15 residues. In germline, CDR1 is MDHEN, CDR2 SYDVKM.

This clonotype has only one observation. The genes are TRBV28 and TRBJ2-7; D is unresolved. The CDR3 totals 11 residues. Looked up from germline, CDR1 is MDHEN and CDR2 is SYDVKM. Trimming shortened V by 5 bases and J by 4 bases, and 6 bases separated the two germline ends. CDR3 residues: CASSPRYEQYF. CDR3 DNA sequence: TGTGCCAGCAGTCCCAGGTACGAGCAGTACTTC.

This clonotype was picked up many times. The chain uses TRBV20-1 and TRBJ2-7; D may be TRBD2 (6 bases). The germline V and J ends were trimmed by 6 bases and 2 bases, with 17 bases remaining between them. The germline V gene has CDR1 DFQATT and CDR2 SNEGSKA (reference sequence). The CDR3 consists of 14 residues. CDR3: CSACGTFTPYEQYF. The CDR3 region has the DNA TGCAGTGCCTGCGGGACGTTCACTCCCTACGAGCAGTACTTC.

This sequence joins TRBV6-2 or TRBV6-3 and TRBJ2-7; D not resolved. The V and J ends lost 7 bases and 4 bases respectively, with 17 bases between them. The CDR3 is 14 amino acids. Germline V lookup: CDR1 MNHEY, CDR2 SVGEGT. The CDR3 protein is CASMEYGVLYEQYF. The CDR3 DNA reads TGTGCCAGCATGGAATATGGTGTGCTTTACGAGCAGTACTTC.

This clonotype was counted many times. The chain links TRBV6-5 to TRBJ1-6; D unclear. The germline V gene has CDR1 MNHEY and CDR2 SVGAGI. Trimming shortened V by 5 bases and J by 9 bases, and 17 bases separated the two germline ends. The CDR3 covers 15 residues. Written as DNA, the CDR3 is TGTGCCAGCAGTACGGCCGGGGTTTGGAGTTCACCCCTCCACTTT. The encoded protein is CASSTAGVWSSPLHF.

This clonotype came up many times. The chain links TRBV2 to TRBJ2-3, with D uncertain. The V gene lost 6 bases and the J gene lost 0 bases, with 13 bases spanning the gap. This CDR3 comprises 15 residues. CDR1 is SNHLY and CDR2 is FYNNEI in the germline V gene. CDR3 residues: CASSEKIDSTDTQYF. CDR3 bases: TGTGCCAGCAGCGAGAAGATAGACAGCACAGATACGCAGTATTTT.

The chain couples TRBV6-1 to TRBJ1-1; D is unresolved. V lost 6 bases, J lost 11 bases, and 16 bases lay in between. Germline V gene data show CDR1 as MNHNS and CDR2 as SASEGT. CDR3 length: 12 amino acids. CDR3 loop: CASSPSRVAAFF. In DNA form, the CDR3 reads TGTGCCAGCAGCCCCTCAAGGGTGGCCGCTTTCTTT.

The sample holds many counts of this clonotype. The V gene is TRBV10-3, the J gene TRBJ2-7, with a tentative D call TRBD1 (6 bases). The V gene lost 10 bases and the J gene lost 1 base, with 11 bases spanning the gap. CDR3 length equals 12 residues. Germline CDR1 ENHRY, CDR2 SYGVKD. The chain's CDR3 is CATRTASYEQYF. DNA of the CDR3: TGTGCCACGAGGACAGCTTCCTACGAGCAGTACTTC.

This clonotype was seen many times. This chain links TRBV12-3 or TRBV12-4 with TRBJ2-7; 9 bases match TRBD1. This CDR3 region has 14 residues. The junction had 8 bases not matched to a gene; V was cut back by 5 bases and J by 6 bases. The CDR3 nucleotides read TGTGCCAGCAGTAAGACAGGGGGTATCGTCGAGCAGTACTTC. It is translated as CASSKTGGIVEQYF.